This T cell receptor (beta chain) was retrieved from a study of T cell responses to AZD1222 COVID-19 vaccine (dated by TCRdb to the early 2020s). At the level of the whole study: A total of more than 230 trial participants underwent TCR sequencing, of whom about 200 had received two doses of AZD1222 and 26 had received two doses of the MenACWY control vaccine. Trial participants were enrolled by age into subgroups of 18-55, 56-69 and 70-plus years, and around 150, 29 and 61 TCR-sequenced participants, respectively, were included in these subgroups.

The CDR3 regions of human TCRbeta chains were analyzed by immunosequencing. On the authors' methods: TCRs in the repertoires were matched against a reference library of SARS-CoV-2-specific TCRs that had been generated with the MIRA antigen-specificity platform. Breadth was defined as the fraction of unique TCRs that were SARS-CoV-2-associated. Depth was defined as the fraction of total T cells that were SARS-CoV-2-associated. Using the MIRA data, each spike-specific TCR was assigned both to the spike region to which the TCR was reactive and to a CD4 or CD8 class. Log10-transformed breadth and depth values were compared by one-way ANOVA with Sidak's multiple comparisons tests. TCRdb retrieved this table from immuneACCESS and kept in-frame rearrangements only. Not all clones are present; in checked studies, unresolved V genes account for under half, and no reason is known for the remainder. V, J and clone size were drawn from that table, and D and trimming were deduced from the DNA. The sample table holds 100,000 to 150,000 clones, of which around nine tenths were seen once. The ten biggest clones cover 0.85% to 1.3% of the sample.

The full study reports these points: Vaccine-associated CD4 TCRs spanned the whole spike protein, with dominant responses in regions 160-218 and 743-854. Participants were mostly white British and included more females than males, and it was suggested by the authors that clonal diversity may have been underestimated. Because no samples from the day 14 peak response were available, repertoires could be characterized only after the peak T cell response. After two AZD1222 doses, spike-specific TCR breadth and depth were significantly higher than at day 0 and than in MenACWY recipients. In the small 56-69-year group, the increase in depth fell short of significance, most likely because of low power. Reportedly, close to half of the unique spike-specific TCRs recognized epitopes lying outside the regions that are mutated in the B.1.351 and B.1.1.7 variants. Conclusions about previously exposed vaccinees are limited, since just six AZD1222 recipients were seropositive for SARS-CoV-2 at baseline.

The time point tag for this specimen amounts to: about 28 days (+/-7) after the second vaccine dose. AZD1222 recipients whose second dose came at about 4 weeks and those whose second dose came at about 12 weeks were combined into one group, since spike-specific TCR depth and breadth did not differ between the two schedules. Vaccinee samples were obtained from the UK trials COV001 and COV002, which included a single-blind randomized controlled phase 2/3 trial of AZD1222 (ChAdOx1 nCoV-19) in healthy adults. Trial participant PBMC samples were collected at day 0 and day 28 after the second dose for TCRbeta chain sequencing. Regarding this clone: It lacks a known antigen. Base-call qualities are not available, and no considerably larger clone is one nucleotide away.

Here V drops 6 bases and J drops 3 bases, and the junction holds 5 bases not matched to any gene. CDR1 and CDR2, per the germline V gene (reference sequence), are LNHDA and SQIVND. The CDR3 has 13 amino acids, counting the end cysteine and phenylalanine. Only the CDR3 DNA is retained, 39 bases long and in frame from the first base. The chain is assembled from TRBV19 and TRBJ2-7; 7 middle bases align to TRBD2. The specimen was peripheral blood, collected 28 days after the second AZD1222 dose. The clonotype comes from an adult who received the AZD1222 COVID-19 vaccine. The CDR3 region reads CASRGRADYEQYF. The nucleotide sequence reads TGTGCCAGTAGAGGGAGGGCGGACTACGAGCAGTACTTC.